This T cell receptor beta chain stems from a study of blood T cell repertoires in COVID-19 (dated by TCRdb to about 2020). Describing the broader study: Samples covering the acute and convalescent phases of COVID-19 were provided by collaborators in the United States, Italy and Spain. The repertoires were released in a freely available public database intended as a resource for research on the immune response to SARS-CoV-2. The prospective study material was composed of cDNA or gDNA derived from T cells, B-cell-depleted T cells, or PBMCs. Subjects who had been exposed to COVID-19, were actively infected with it, or had recovered from it provided the deeply sampled blood TCRbeta repertoires that made up the dataset. Samples came from the ongoing ImmuneRACE study (first 160 participants) plus 1,254 subjects from 6 global collaborators. Where available, HLA class I and class II types were taken from metadata supplied by the sample provider and were not determined by assay-based typing. Nearly every sample came with metadata listing a de-identified subject ID, COVID-19 status, age in years and sex.

A distance of 13 bases separates the germline ends of V and J, which lose 0 bases and 2 bases respectively. Taken from cysteine to phenylalanine, the CDR3 has 16 residues. The sequence is cut down to CDR3 DNA, 48 bases in frame from base 1. From a lookup of the germline V gene (reference sequence), CDR1 and CDR2 are LGHDT and YNNKEL. Concerning this clone itself: There is no known antigen for this receptor. Per-base quality was not reported, and no clone a single base away is much larger than it. The sample contains more than one DNA sequence encoding this CDR3.

The immunoSEQ Assay, a bias-controlled multiplex PCR, was used to amplify TCRbeta CDR3 regions from genomic DNA. From the authors' description of their analysis: The number of nucleated cells in each sample was estimated from the amplification of reference gene primers within the assay. To quantify the absolute abundance of each unique TCRbeta CDR3 rearrangement, sequence reads were collapsed and filtered. For each sample, productive Simpson clonality was calculated by taking the square root of Simpson's diversity index across productive rearrangements. The clones in this table, taken by TCRdb from immuneACCESS, are in-frame only. Not every clone is retained; where verified, under half of the shortfall comes from an unresolved V gene, and the cause of the rest is unknown. The V and J calls and the clone size are those of that table, but D and trimming were determined from the DNA. Present in this sample are some 120,000 clones, more than 90% of which were seen just once. The biggest ten clones account for 3.5% to 5.5% of the sample.

At one collaborating source in Seattle, patients were enrolled during active infection and were followed longitudinally through the course of disease. Collaborating institutions collected whole blood in K2EDTA tubes following their own protocols. Collaborator samples were shipped for TCRbeta analysis as frozen whole blood, isolated PBMCs, or DNA extracted from either sample type. Summary of the overall study and its limitations: Clinical and demographic metadata were provided uncurated, with the amount varying by source and participant.

The sequence joins TRBV3-1 (or the pseudogene TRBV3-2) to TRBJ1-1, with TRBD1 tentatively as D gene (6 bases match). Sequenced: peripheral blood. This receptor was identified in a man aged 60 to 75 with COVID-19, enrolled during active disease. The nucleotide sequence is TGTGCCAGCAGCCAAGATCCAGGGGACCTTAACACTGAAGCTTTCTTT. The resulting protein is CASSQDPGDLNTEAFF.